This passage covers 17 T cell receptor beta chains from one sample sequenced in a study of molecular identifiers for immune sequencing clone quantification. TCRdb reprocessed the PCR reads via MiXCR and lists one record per CDR3 protein. Of about 320,000 distinct CDR3 sequences detected, about a fifth appear once; the ten largest clones hold about 0.79%. The material sequenced was naive CD8+ T cells from blood, with Jurkat cell RNA spiked in. Described subset: FACS-sorted CD8+CD4-CCR7+CD45RA+ naive T cells. The receptors derive from a human donor in good health. Some libraries in this study had Jurkat cell RNA spiked in.

This clonotype appeared many times. J is TRBJ2-3 and V is TRBV6-2 or TRBV6-3, with unresolved D. The germline V gene has CDR1 MNHEY and CDR2 SVGEGT. This CDR3 is 13 amino acids long. V lost 6 bases and J 2 bases, leaving 9 bases between the germline ends. Written as DNA, the CDR3 is TGTGCCAGCAGCGTTACCTACACAGATACGCAGTATTTT. As protein: CASSVTYTDTQYF.

In the case of this clonotype: One junction end disagrees with the germline gene, perhaps due to a read error. This sequence joins TRBV5-4 and TRBJ1-3, with D unclear. CDR3 length equals 14 residues. Looked up from germline, CDR1 is SGHNT and CDR2 is YYREEE (reference sequence). The CDR3 DNA follows: TGTGCCAGCAGCTACGACATCTCTGGACACACCATATATTTT. This translates into CASSYDISGHTIYF.

In this sample, this clonotype turned up a few times. The rearrangement links TRBV9 to TRBJ2-3; 9 bases are a match to TRBD1. This CDR3 has 23 amino acids. V gave up 0 bases and J gave up 5 bases; unmatched junction bases: 28. CDR1 and CDR2 (germline): SGDLS, YYNGEE. CDR3 sequence (DNA): TGTGCCAGCAGCGTAGGAGATTTCCTTCAAGGGCCGGCTCGGGACAGGGTAATAGATACGCAGTATTTT. Translation gives CASSVGDFLQGPARDRVIDTQYF.

The table lists this clonotype with many counts. The V gene is TRBV9, the J gene TRBJ1-3; 8 bases line up with TRBD1. Germline assignment: CDR1 SGDLS and CDR2 YYNGEE. The CDR3 runs 18 residues. V shed 5 bases, J shed 0 bases, and the junction held 13 bases outside the gene matches. CDR3 bases: TGTGCCAGCAGTGCAGATTACAGGGGGGGAATCTCTGGAAACACCATATATTTT. Its translation: CASSADYRGGISGNTIYF.

The chain links TRBV6-5 to TRBJ1-2; D possibly corresponds to TRBD1 (5 bases). Germline V lookup: CDR1 MNHEY, CDR2 SVGAGI. V shed 10 bases and J shed 6 bases, with 15 bases lying between them. This CDR3 spans 12 amino acids. The CDR3 here is CATSTGAHGYTF. The DNA of the CDR3 is TGTGCCACTTCAACAGGAGCCCATGGCTACACCTTC.

This clonotype was seen ten or more times. This rearrangement joins TRBV28 to TRBJ2-3, with D tentatively TRBD2 (6 bases). CDR1 is MDHEN and CDR2 is SYDVKM in the germline V gene. The CDR3 is 12 residues long. Trimming left V 3 bases short and J 9 bases short, with 10 bases between. CDR3 sequence reads: CASSLEGLTQYF. The CDR3 DNA is TGTGCCAGCAGTTTGGAGGGATTGACGCAGTATTTT.

Only a few counts were recorded for this clonotype. The chain combines TRBV2 with TRBJ2-3; D perhaps matches TRBD1 (6 bases). The CDR3 is made up of 18 amino acids. CDR1 is SNHLY, CDR2 FYNNEI, per germline. The V end lost 0 bases, the J end lost 4 bases, and 20 bases lay between the germline ends. The CDR3 DNA reads as TGTGCCAGCAGTGAAGCAGGGGGAAGAGGGATAAACGCAGATACGCAGTATTTT. Amino acid sequence: CASSEAGGRGINADTQYF.

This clonotype was recorded at least ten times. V gene TRBV4-1 combines with J gene TRBJ2-5; TRBD2 matches at 10 bases. V was pared by 2 bases and J by 2 bases, with 5 bases of the junction left unmatched. The CDR3 length is 16 residues. Germline assignment: CDR1 MGHRA and CDR2 YSYEKL. DNA for the CDR3: TGCGCCAGCAGCCAAACCCTAGCGGGGGTACAAGAGACCCAGTACTTC. It is translated as CASSQTLAGVQETQYF.

This clonotype was observed a handful of times. This chain connects TRBV24-1 to TRBJ2-1; maybe TRBD1 (5 bases). V lost 7 bases to trimming and J lost 10 bases, with 13 bases between them. Germline V lookup: CDR1 KGHDR, CDR2 SFDVKD. CDR3 length equals 12 residues. CDR3 in DNA: TGTGCCACCAGCGCAGGGTCAGGGGAGCAGTTCTTC. Its translation is CATSAGSGEQFF.

Notes on this clonotype: This may arise from a read error, as a much more abundant clone is one base away. This chain connects TRBV29-1 to TRBJ2-7; 15 nucleotides match TRBD2. There are 14 residues in the CDR3. In germline, CDR1 is SQVTM, CDR2 ANQGSEA. This chain's CDR3 is CCVLGLAGGYEQYF. The CDR3 DNA reads as TGCTGCGTCTTGGGACTAGCGGGGGGCTACGAGCAGTACTTC.

This clonotype came up many times. This chain connects TRBV5-4 to TRBJ2-7; 9 nucleotides align to TRBD1. The CDR3 loop spans 15 amino acids. Looked up from germline, CDR1 is SGHNT and CDR2 is YYREEE (reference sequence). Trimming cost V 4 bases and J 3 bases; bases outside gene matches: 8. The CDR3 region is CASSGGTGTGYEQYF. The DNA for the CDR3 is TGTGCCAGCAGCGGCGGGACAGGGACTGGCTACGAGCAGTACTTC.

This clonotype was seen many times. The V gene is TRBV7-8, the J gene TRBJ2-3; possibly TRBD1 or TRBD2 for D (5 bases each). The germline V and J ends were trimmed by 1 base and 5 bases, with 10 bases remaining between them. The CDR3 is 14 amino acids. Germline CDR1 reads SGHVS; CDR2 reads FQNEAQ. The chain's CDR3 is CASSLEGPEDTQYF. DNA of the CDR3: TGTGCCAGCAGCTTAGAGGGACCGGAAGATACGCAGTATTTT.

This clonotype showed up many times. The chain carries TRBV6-5 and TRBJ2-7, with a tentative D call TRBD1 (6 bases). Trimming removed 6 bases from V and 2 bases from J, with 11 bases in between. The CDR3 consists of 13 residues. In germline, CDR1 is MNHEY, CDR2 SVGAGI. This CDR3 is CASSFGQPYEQYF. DNA for the CDR3: TGTGCCAGCAGCTTTGGACAGCCCTACGAGCAGTACTTC.

This clonotype was observed many times. The CDR3 protein is CASSPVEDFGPSADTQYF. DNA for the CDR3: TGTGCCAGCAGCCCTGTCGAGGATTTCGGTCCATCGGCAGATACGCAGTATTTT. The chain recombines TRBV9 with TRBJ2-3; D ambiguous. V was shortened by 4 bases and J by 4 bases, with 25 bases between the two germline ends. The CDR3 covers 18 residues. The germline CDR1 and CDR2 sequences are SGDLS and YYNGEE.

This clonotype has a count of ten or more. The rearrangement uses TRBV7-6 and TRBJ1-1, with TRBD1 as a possible D gene (6 bases). CDR1 is SGHVS, CDR2 FNYEAQ, per germline. This CDR3 is 16 amino acids long. V was shortened by 2 bases and J by 0 bases, with 13 bases between the two germline ends. In DNA, the CDR3 is TGTGCCAGCAGCTTATTGGCTGGGGGCATGAACACTGAAGCTTTCTTT. Translated, it gives CASSLLAGGMNTEAFF.

CDR3 nucleotides: TGTGCCAGCAGTTACGTAGCGGGGGGTCAAGATACGCAGTATTTT. Amino acids: CASSYVAGGQDTQYF. The genes are TRBV6-2 or TRBV6-3 and TRBJ2-3; 10 bases agree with TRBD2. CDR1 is MNHEY, CDR2 SVGEGT, per germline. The CDR3 is 15 residues long. The junction had 4 bases not matched to a gene; V was cut back by 2 bases and J by 5 bases.

The chain is built from TRBV6-2 or TRBV6-3 and TRBJ2-1, with 9 positions matching TRBD1. The CDR3 sequence is 16 residues long. CDR1 and CDR2 (germline): MNHEY, SVGEGT. V shed 0 bases and J 7 bases; nucleotides not matched to a gene: 7. CDR3 loop: CASSYSTGQGGNEQFF. The CDR3 bases are TGTGCCAGCAGTTACTCGACGGGACAGGGAGGTAATGAGCAGTTCTTC.